The 17 T cell receptor beta chains presented below share a single source sample, sequenced in a study of control samples from healthy donors and cancer patients. Measured with immunoSEQ multiplex PCR; TCRdb has only the in-frame clones, and not every one. Among 100,000 to 150,000 clones listed, around 93% were seen once. Sequencing was done on a sample of blood. These receptors came from a woman aged 45-65 years in good health.

V and J are TRBV11-3 and TRBJ1-1; D unresolved. V was trimmed by 0 bases and J by 6 bases, leaving 11 bases between them. The CDR3 totals 14 residues. From germline, CDR1 is SGHNT and CDR2 YENEEA. As DNA, the CDR3 is TGTGCCAGCAGCTTAGACAGTAAGGGCCCTGAAGCTTTCTTT. Protein sequence: CASSLDSKGPEAFF.

The gene calls are TRBV5-4 and TRBJ2-1; perhaps TRBD1 as D (5 bases). CDR1 and CDR2 (germline): SGHNT, YYREEE (reference sequence). V was cut by 4 bases and J by 2 bases, with 13 bases left in between. The CDR3 consists of 15 residues. The CDR3 DNA reads as TGTGCCAGCAGCCCACCACAGGTAGCCTACAATGAGCAGTTCTTC. Translated, it gives CASSPPQVAYNEQFF.

The chain couples TRBV6-5 to TRBJ1-5, with D possibly matching TRBD1 (6 bases). The germline gives CDR1 MNHEY, CDR2 SVGAGI. The V end lost 6 bases, the J end lost 5 bases, and 17 bases lay between the germline ends. There are 15 residues in the CDR3. The CDR3 loop is CASRDTGTPDQPQHF. The CDR3 nucleotides are TGTGCCAGCAGAGATACCGGGACACCCGATCAGCCCCAGCATTTT.

This chain links TRBV5-1 with TRBJ2-5, with TRBD2 as a possible D gene (6 bases). In germline, CDR1 is SGHRS, CDR2 YFSETQ. The CDR3 totals 15 residues. V gave up 1 base and J gave up 1 base, with 11 bases separating them. The CDR3 sequence is CASSLYGSSQETQYF. CDR3 DNA sequence: TGCGCCAGCAGCTTGTACGGGAGTTCCCAAGAGACCCAGTACTTC.

This chain uses TRBV6-9 with TRBJ1-3, with a tentative D call TRBD1 (5 bases). CDR1 is MNHGY and CDR2 is SVAAGI in the germline V gene. There are 16 residues in the CDR3. V was pared by 6 bases and J by 3 bases, with 18 bases between. The CDR3 DNA is TGTGCCAGCAGCTCTCTGACAGAGGCTCTTGGAAACACCATATATTTT. Amino acid sequence: CASSSLTEALGNTIYF.

V gene TRBV19 combines with J gene TRBJ1-5; 8 positions match TRBD1. The CDR3 has 14 amino acids. The trim removed 6 bases at V and 5 bases at J, leaving 6 bases unmatched. The germline V gene has CDR1 LNHDA and CDR2 SQIVND (reference sequence). CDR3 residues: CASRTGVVDQPQHF. DNA of the CDR3: TGTGCCAGTAGGACAGGGGTTGTAGATCAGCCCCAGCATTTT.

The chain combines TRBV7-9 with TRBJ2-1; TRBD1 agrees at 7 bases. The CDR3 length is 15 residues. With 5 bases clipped from V and 6 bases from J, the junction kept 10 bases outside the gene matches. Germline V gene data show CDR1 as SEHNR and CDR2 as FQNEAQ (reference sequence). The CDR3 nucleotides read TGTGCCAGCAGCCACACAGGGGCCTCGGGCAATGAGCAGTTCTTC. Its translation is CASSHTGASGNEQFF.

This clone was seen a single time. The V call is TRBV18, the J call TRBJ1-2; D call uncertain. CDR1 and CDR2 (germline): KGHSH, LQKENI. V lost 1 base and J 6 bases, leaving 12 bases between the germline ends. The CDR3 runs 14 residues. CDR3 bases: TGTGCCAGCTCACCACAAACAGCCAGTCATGGCTACACCTTC. Translated, it gives CASSPQTASHGYTF.

The chain joins TRBV19 to TRBJ1-5, with 7 nucleotides matching TRBD1. There are 15 residues in the CDR3. CDR1 and CDR2 (germline): LNHDA, SQIVND (reference sequence). V dropped 3 bases and J dropped 2; count of bases not matched to a gene: 4. CDR3 bases: TGTGCCAGTAGTATCGCAGGGACAGGCAATCAGCCCCAGCATTTT. This codes for CASSIAGTGNQPQHF. Drawing the rest from reference TRBV19 and TRBJ1-5, the complete variable domain is DGGITQSPKYLFRKEGQNVTLSCEQNLNHDAMYWYRQDPGQGLRLIYYSQIVNDFQKGDIAEGYSVSREKKESFPLTVTSAQKNPTAFYLCASSIAGTGNQPQHFGDGTRLSIL.

The rearrangement links TRBV28 to TRBJ2-3, with TRBD1 matching 8 bases. This CDR3 contains 15 residues. V gave up 6 bases and J gave up 7 bases; unmatched junction bases: 12. Per the germline V gene, CDR1 is MDHEN and CDR2 is SYDVKM. CDR3: CASSSGQVGRHTQYF. CDR3 DNA sequence: TGTGCCAGCAGCTCGGGACAGGTCGGTAGGCATACGCAGTATTTT.

The chain has TRBV3-1 (or the pseudogene TRBV3-2) and TRBJ1-5, with D unclear. V lost 0 bases to trimming and J lost 3 bases, with 9 bases between them. CDR1 is LGHDT and CDR2 is YNNKEL in the germline V gene (reference sequence). The CDR3 sequence is 15 residues long. This CDR3 is CASSQDPDSNQPQHF. CDR3 nucleotide sequence: TGTGCCAGCAGCCAAGACCCCGACTCCAATCAGCCCCAGCATTTT.

V is TRBV2 and J is TRBJ2-2; TRBD2 agrees at 12 bases. Germline CDR1 SNHLY, CDR2 FYNNEI. The ends lost 5 bases at V and 5 bases at J; junction bases unmatched: 6. The CDR3 covers 16 residues. The CDR3 sequence is CASSPTSGRTTGELFF. DNA of the CDR3: TGTGCCAGCAGTCCGACTAGCGGGAGAACGACCGGGGAGCTGTTTTTT.

J is TRBJ1-5 and V is TRBV6-2 or TRBV6-3; TRBD1 matches 9 bases. Per the germline V gene, CDR1 is MNHEY and CDR2 is SVGEGT. CDR3 length: 17 amino acids. The V and J ends lost 5 bases and 0 bases, in that order; junction bases with no gene match: 8. CDR3 residues: CASSPHLGQGSNQPQHF. CDR3 DNA sequence: TGTGCCAGCAGTCCCCACCTGGGACAGGGTAGCAATCAGCCCCAGCATTTT.

The V and J genes are TRBV3-1 (or the pseudogene TRBV3-2) and TRBJ1-1; TRBD1 might be the D (6 bases). CDR3 length: 11 residues. CDR1 and CDR2 (germline): LGHDT, YNNKEL (reference sequence). V was cut by 5 bases and J by 10 bases, with 11 bases left in between. The CDR3 DNA follows: TGTGCCAGCAGCAAAAACAGGGTAGCTTTCTTT. Translating it yields CASSKNRVAFF.

V and J are TRBV15 and TRBJ1-1; D remains ambiguous. Germline V lookup: CDR1 LNHNV, CDR2 YYDKDF (reference sequence). Trimming removed 0 bases from V and 4 bases from J, with 6 bases in between. The CDR3 is made up of 13 amino acids. The CDR3 DNA is TGTGCCACCAGCAGAGAAGAGTTCACTGAAGCTTTCTTT. This translates into CATSREEFTEAFF.

The chain couples TRBV18 to TRBJ1-4; 7 bases align to TRBD1. There are 15 residues in the CDR3. CDR1 and CDR2 from the germline V gene are KGHSH and LQKENI. The trim removed 0 bases at V and 6 bases at J, leaving 4 bases unmatched. CDR3 DNA: TGTGCCAGCTCACCACCGACAGGGAGATATGAAAAACTGTTTTTT. Residues: CASSPPTGRYEKLFF.

The rearrangement joins TRBV2 to TRBJ1-1; D not resolved. CDR1 SNHLY and CDR2 FYNNEI come from the germline V gene. This CDR3 spans 15 amino acids. V shed 8 bases and J shed 3 bases, with 19 bases lying between them. CDR3 amino acids: CASGEDPGQDTEAFF. In nucleotides, the CDR3 is TGTGCCAGCGGGGAGGATCCCGGGCAGGACACTGAAGCTTTCTTT.